This T cell receptor (beta chain) is drawn from a study of T cell repertoires in cytomegalovirus infection. Regarding the study as a whole: HLA-C-restricted CMV-specific TCR beta clonotypes prevailed in the ex vivo response.

The V gene's germline CDR1 is SGHNT and CDR2 YYREEE (reference sequence). The CDR3 runs 15 residues. This clonotype was recorded once. What it binds is unknown. At one boundary the junction diverges from the germline segment, which might be a read error. TCRdb processed the reads anew with MiXCR; each CDR3 protein has one entry. The sample lists under 850,000 distinct CDR3 sequences, roughly a third seen once, with roughly 2.8% in the top ten. Sequencing used PBMCs. The V call is TRBV5-4, the J call TRBJ1-6, with D unclear. The source of this sequence is a human donor in good health (CMV status not recorded). Some clones in this sample may be carry-over from other donors' samples. The CDR3 here is CASGLVHSEDSPLHF. The CDR3 coding sequence is TGTGCCAGCGGCTTGGTCCACTCGGAGGATTCACCCCTACACTTT. Full variable domain (rest looked up from reference TRBV5-4 and TRBJ1-6): ETGVTQSPTHLIKTRGQQVTLRCSSQSGHNTVSWYQQALGQGPQFIFQYYREEENGRGNFPPRFSGLQFPNYSSELNVNALELDDSALYLCASGLVHSEDSPLHFGNGTRLTVT.